The T cell receptor beta chain described here comes from a study of shared clonotypes between healthy human individuals. Study-wide results and caveats: The rarefaction results pointed to incomplete sorted-subset sequencing despite large depth. Sharing across a handful of donors was seen in 4% to 6.5% of naive CD4 clonotypes. Generation probability values for non-shared clonotypes were lower than those for clonotypes shared by all four donors.

About this clone itself: Its cognate antigen is unknown.

Produced via immunoSEQ multiplex PCR; TCRdb's table is partial and in-frame only. The data contain approximately 1.4 million clones, 95% to 99% of them singletons. The TCR comes from a man younger than 45 in good health. The material sequenced was naive CD4+ T cells sorted from blood. The subset here: CD45RA+ positively selected.

The CDR3 loop reads CASTAGYSNQPQHF. The CDR3 DNA reads as TGTGCCAGCACGGCGGGGTATAGCAATCAGCCCCAGCATTTT. The rearrangement joins TRBV6-1 to TRBJ1-5; D call uncertain. The germline V gene has CDR1 MNHNS and CDR2 SASEGT. The CDR3 extends over 14 amino acids. V lost 7 bases to trimming and J lost 0 bases, with 10 bases between them.